This T cell receptor beta chain originates from a study of identical twins (dated by TCRdb to the mid-2010s). About the study as a whole: TCR alpha and beta repertoires from monozygotic twins, unrelated adults of various ages and cord blood were deep-sequenced to test whether fetal clonotypes persist. To rule out contamination, replicate twin experiments were performed at different times with different library preparation protocols. General findings and caveats noted by the study authors: Abundant cord blood beta clonotypes had fewer insertions, young adult naive repertoires showed a similar but weaker trend, and memory repertoires showed no such trend. Excess twin sharing in beta out-of-frame sequences was weaker because fewer shared sequences lowered the signal-to-noise ratio. Recombination models systematically underestimated out-of-frame TCR alpha sharing in monozygotic twins but agreed with sharing between unrelated individuals. Compared with coincidental sharing between unrelated individuals, out-of-frame TCR alpha sequences shared between twins had an excess of sequences with low generation probability. Because the same donors could not be followed over many years, the conclusions depended on cross-sectional statistical analysis. Zero-insertion analyses could be partly confounded by invariant T cells such as MAIT and iNKT, though diverse VJ usage argued against such confounding for most clonotypes.

In regard to this clonotype: The clone's antigen remains unknown. Nothing much larger sits one base from this clone, and base qualities are not available.

All donors were healthy Caucasians. Miltenyi CD45RO+ enrichment and human naive T-cell isolation kits were used to isolate memory (CD45RO+) and naive T cells from PBMC. Library preparation was by 5' RACE. The sequencing machine was an Illumina HiSeq 2000. A universal primer binding site was introduced by template switching, and a unique molecular identifier was present in the final cDNA, enabling accurate counting of TCR cDNA molecules. Specific primers in the conserved constant-segment region were used to synthesize first-strand cDNA for TCR alpha and beta chains. Each cDNA library was double barcoded, with a SMART-Mk sample barcode plus Illumina barcodes, to control for contamination. TruSeq adapter sequences along with Illumina sample barcodes were introduced in two successive PCR steps. TCR alpha and beta cDNA libraries were sequenced on the Illumina HiSeq platform with custom primers. Per the original workflow: Raw reads were processed with MiGEC to extract unique molecular identifiers, and MiXCR was used to determine CDR3 positions. Recombination models were inferred per individual with the repgenHMM and IGoR tools using an EM algorithm. The analysis of shared clonotypes was done with the tcR package in R, with sharing normalized by the product of cloneset sizes. Out-of-frame nonproductive sequences were analyzed to study raw recombination free of thymic and clonal selection effects. TCRdb reanalyzed the raw reads on its own, using fastp at Q25 for trimming and MiXCR for clone calling, and kept in-frame beta chains. Each CDR3 protein gets just one entry, which takes the most common genes and DNA from the rows behind it. None of the V and J calls come from the authors' own analysis; TCRdb made them. The sample has about 200,000 distinct CDR3 sequences on record, about 10% of them singletons. Of the sample, about a tenth is held by the ten largest clones.

Sequenced material: memory T cells sorted from blood. The cell subset or site tag for this specimen amounts to: CD45RO+ enriched T cells. This receptor was obtained from a man aged 50 to 59 in good health.

Read as DNA, the sequence is TGTGCCAGCAGCTTGGGGGGGGCCCTTATGGGTGAGCAGTTCTTC. Its amino acids are CASSLGGALMGEQFF. The chain joins TRBV5-8 to TRBJ2-1, with the D call perhaps TRBD1 or TRBD2, as 6 bases match in each case. Its CDR3 holds 15 amino acids, cysteine through phenylalanine. The CDR3 DNA has 45 bases and is translated from base 1. Taken from the germline V gene, the CDR1 and CDR2 loops are SGHTS and YDEGEE. A distance of 16 bases separates the germline ends of V and J, which lose 0 bases and 9 bases respectively.